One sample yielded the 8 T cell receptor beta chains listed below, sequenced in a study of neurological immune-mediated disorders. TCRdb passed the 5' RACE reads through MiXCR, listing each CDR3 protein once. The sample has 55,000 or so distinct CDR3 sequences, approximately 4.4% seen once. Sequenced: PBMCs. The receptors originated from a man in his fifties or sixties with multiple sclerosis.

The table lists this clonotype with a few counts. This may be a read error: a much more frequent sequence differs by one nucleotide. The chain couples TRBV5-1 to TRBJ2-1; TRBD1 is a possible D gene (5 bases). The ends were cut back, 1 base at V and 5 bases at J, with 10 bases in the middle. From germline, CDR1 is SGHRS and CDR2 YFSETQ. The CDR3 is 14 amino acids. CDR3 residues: CASSLYTDNNEQFF. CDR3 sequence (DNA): TGCGCCAGCAGCTTGTACACGGACAACAATGAGCAGTTCTTC.

Here the CDR3 reads CASSKTSGRADTQYF. The CDR3 DNA sequence: TGCGCCAGCAGCAAGACTAGCGGGAGGGCCGATACGCAGTATTTT. This chain joins TRBV5-1 and TRBJ2-3; TRBD2 matches at 14 bases. Trimming at V came to 4 bases and at J to 6 bases, leaving 4 bases not matched to a gene. The germline CDR1 and CDR2 sequences are SGHRS and YFSETQ. The CDR3 has 15 residues.

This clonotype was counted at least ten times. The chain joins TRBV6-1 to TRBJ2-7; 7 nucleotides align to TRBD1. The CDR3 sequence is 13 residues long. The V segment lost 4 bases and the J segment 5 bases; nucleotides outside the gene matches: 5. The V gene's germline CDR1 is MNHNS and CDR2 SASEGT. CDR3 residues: CASSGQGFDEQYF. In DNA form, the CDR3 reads TGTGCCAGCAGTGGACAGGGCTTCGACGAGCAGTACTTC.

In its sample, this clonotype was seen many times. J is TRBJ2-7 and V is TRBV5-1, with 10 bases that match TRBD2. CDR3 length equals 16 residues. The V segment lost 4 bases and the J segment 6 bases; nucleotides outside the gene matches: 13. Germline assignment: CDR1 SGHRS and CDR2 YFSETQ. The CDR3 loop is CASSEAPSGSTGEQYF. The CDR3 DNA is TGCGCCAGCAGCGAAGCTCCTAGCGGGAGCACTGGCGAGCAGTACTTC. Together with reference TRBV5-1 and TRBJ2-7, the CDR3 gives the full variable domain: KAGVTQTPRYLIKTRGQQVTLSCSPISGHRSVSWYQQTPGQGLQFLFEYFSETQRNKGNFPGRFSGRQFSNSRSEMNVSTLELGDSALYLCASSEAPSGSTGEQYFGPGTRLTVT.

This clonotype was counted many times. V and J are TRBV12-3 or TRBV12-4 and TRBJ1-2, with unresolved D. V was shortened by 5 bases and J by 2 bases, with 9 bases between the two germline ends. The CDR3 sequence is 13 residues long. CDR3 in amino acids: CASSPGKNYGYTF. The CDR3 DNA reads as TGTGCCAGCAGTCCCGGGAAGAACTATGGCTACACCTTC.

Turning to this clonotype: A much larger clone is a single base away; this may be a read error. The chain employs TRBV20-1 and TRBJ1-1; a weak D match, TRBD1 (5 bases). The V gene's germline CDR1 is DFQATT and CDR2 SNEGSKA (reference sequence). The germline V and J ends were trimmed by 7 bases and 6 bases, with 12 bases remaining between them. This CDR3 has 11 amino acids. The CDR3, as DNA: TGCAGTGTTGAAAGGGGTTCTGAAGCTTTCTTT. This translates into CSVERGSEAFF.

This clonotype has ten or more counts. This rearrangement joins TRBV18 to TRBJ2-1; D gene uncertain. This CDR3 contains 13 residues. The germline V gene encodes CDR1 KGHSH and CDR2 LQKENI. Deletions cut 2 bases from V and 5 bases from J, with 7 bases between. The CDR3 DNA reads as TGTGCCAGCTCACCAACAGTCAACAATGAGCAGTTCTTC. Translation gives CASSPTVNNEQFF.

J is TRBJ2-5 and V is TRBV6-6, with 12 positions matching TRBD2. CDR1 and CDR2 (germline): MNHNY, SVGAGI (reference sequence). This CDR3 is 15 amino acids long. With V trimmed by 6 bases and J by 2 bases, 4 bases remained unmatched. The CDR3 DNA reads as TGTGCCAGCAGCCAAGGACTAGCGGGACAAGAGACCCAGTACTTC. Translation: CASSQGLAGQETQYF.